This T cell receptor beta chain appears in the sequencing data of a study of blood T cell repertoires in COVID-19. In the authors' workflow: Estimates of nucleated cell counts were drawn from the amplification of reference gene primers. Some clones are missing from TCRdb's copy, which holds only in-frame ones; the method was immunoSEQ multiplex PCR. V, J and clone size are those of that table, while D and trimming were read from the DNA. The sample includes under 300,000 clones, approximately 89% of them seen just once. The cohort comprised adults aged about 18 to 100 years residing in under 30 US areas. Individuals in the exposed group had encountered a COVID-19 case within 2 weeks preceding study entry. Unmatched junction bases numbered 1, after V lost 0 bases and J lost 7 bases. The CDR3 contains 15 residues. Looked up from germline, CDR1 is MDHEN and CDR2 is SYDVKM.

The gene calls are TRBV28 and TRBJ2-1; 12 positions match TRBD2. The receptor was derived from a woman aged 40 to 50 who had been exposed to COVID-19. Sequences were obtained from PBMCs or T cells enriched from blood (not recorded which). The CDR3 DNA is TGTGCCAGCAGTTTATGGCTAGCGGGGGGGAATGAGCAGTTCTTC. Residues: CASSLWLAGGNEQFF.